This T cell receptor (beta chain) was recovered during a study of T-cell reconstitution after alpha-beta-depleted transplantation in children. From germline, CDR1 is MNHNS and CDR2 SASEGT. Trimming removed 11 bases from V and 4 bases from J, with 20 bases in between. This CDR3 has 15 residues. Ten or more counts support this clonotype. A TCRbeta library incorporating unique molecular identifiers was prepared. TCRdb independently ran MiXCR on the PCR reads; one entry per CDR3 protein. The sample holds some 120,000 distinct CDR3 sequences, over 9% seen once. Sequenced material: PBMCs, taken before TCRalphabeta/CD19-depleted stem cell transplant. This receptor was identified in a boy younger than 10 with acute lymphoblastic leukemia, due to receive a stem cell transplant. The chain recombines TRBV6-1 with TRBJ2-2; TRBD2 is a possible D gene (5 bases). DNA for the CDR3: TGTGCCCATCCAGCTCGGGGAGAGGGCACCGGGGAGCTGTTTTTT. This translates into CAHPARGEGTGELFF.